These 32 T cell receptor beta chains came from one sample sequenced in a study of T cell changes during pregnancy in multiple sclerosis. TCRdb keeps only in-frame clones here, not all; method: immunoSEQ multiplex PCR. The profile shows 80,000 to 100,000 clones, roughly nine tenths of them singletons. The sequencing used peripheral blood, collected in the second trimester of pregnancy. All receptors derive from a female donor in good health, enrolled as a control in a pregnancy study.

The V call is TRBV7-2, the J call TRBJ2-5, with 7 bases aligning to TRBD1. CDR1 SGHTA and CDR2 FQGNSA come from the germline V gene. Trimming took 3 bases from V and 5 from J; bases not matched to a gene: 6. CDR3 length: 14 residues. Here the CDR3 DNA reads TGTGCCAGCAGCTTCACGGGACAGAGGGAGACCCAGTACTTC. The encoded protein is CASSFTGQRETQYF.

The chain couples TRBV2 to TRBJ1-2; TRBD1 matches at 7 bases. Germline trimming cut 4 bases from V and 5 bases from J; bases unmatched to any gene: 4. This CDR3 region has 13 residues. Germline values: CDR1 SNHLY, CDR2 FYNNEI. The CDR3 coding sequence is TGTGCCAGCAGTGGGGACAGCGTATATGGCTACACCTTC. It specifies CASSGDSVYGYTF.

The V and J genes are TRBV7-8 and TRBJ2-1, with D perhaps TRBD2 (5 bases). The V gene's germline CDR1 is SGHVS and CDR2 FQNEAQ. V gave up 1 base and J gave up 9 bases, with 13 bases separating them. The CDR3 loop spans 14 amino acids. The CDR3 DNA reads TGTGCCAGCAGCTTAGTACTAGTCTACGGTGAGCAGTTCTTC. This translates into CASSLVLVYGEQFF.

V and J are TRBV7-8 and TRBJ1-1, with TRBD1 matching 12 bases. The CDR3 length is 15 residues. Unmatched junction bases numbered 6, after V lost 4 bases and J lost 6 bases. From germline, CDR1 is SGHVS and CDR2 FQNEAQ. CDR3 sequence: CASSWRDRGLAEAFF. CDR3 nucleotides: TGTGCCAGCAGCTGGCGGGACAGGGGGCTCGCTGAAGCTTTCTTT.

This clone occurred once. The chain joins TRBV9 to TRBJ2-7, with a possible D match to TRBD2 (6 bases). The CDR3 extends over 14 amino acids. Germline V lookup: CDR1 SGDLS, CDR2 YYNGEE. The V end lost 3 bases, the J end lost 6 bases, and 16 bases lay between the germline ends. CDR3 nucleotide sequence: TGTGCCAGCAGCGCCGGGGGATGGCCTTCCGAGCAGTACTTC. Protein sequence: CASSAGGWPSEQYF.

J is TRBJ2-3 and V is TRBV19; TRBD2 matches at 7 bases. This CDR3 comprises 14 residues. Germline V gives CDR1 LNHDA, CDR2 SQIVND (reference sequence). Trimming took 9 bases from V and 0 from J; bases not matched to a gene: 6. In DNA form, the CDR3 reads TGTGCCAGCCTAGCGCGGGGGAGCACAGATACGCAGTATTTT. Translated, it gives CASLARGSTDTQYF.

The genes are TRBV27 and TRBJ2-1; 7 positions match TRBD1. The CDR3 is made up of 17 amino acids. The V segment lost 5 bases and the J segment 3 bases; nucleotides outside the gene matches: 13. Germline loops: CDR1 MNHEY, CDR2 SMNVEV (reference sequence). The CDR3, as DNA: TGTGCCAGCAGTCTACGACAGGGAACCTCCGACTACAATGAGCAGTTCTTC. Translation: CASSLRQGTSDYNEQFF.

This sequence joins TRBV4-1 and TRBJ2-1; 7 nucleotides agree with TRBD1. Trimming cost V 5 bases and J 10 bases; bases outside gene matches: 2. The CDR3 consists of 11 residues. CDR1 MGHRA and CDR2 YSYEKL come from the germline V gene. CDR3 coding DNA: TGCGCCAGCAGCTACAGGGGAGAGCAGTTCTTC. Residues: CASSYRGEQFF.

The chain is built from TRBV5-1 and TRBJ1-1; 7 bases are a match to TRBD1. This CDR3 spans 16 amino acids. The trim removed 0 bases at V and 4 bases at J, leaving 9 bases unmatched. Per germline, CDR1 SGHRS and CDR2 YFSETQ. CDR3 in amino acids: CASSLDRTGESTEAFF. For the CDR3, the DNA is TGCGCCAGCAGCTTGGATCGGACAGGAGAATCCACTGAAGCTTTCTTT.

This sequence joins TRBV5-6 and TRBJ1-4; 9 bases line up with TRBD1. CDR3 length: 14 amino acids. V lost 4 bases to trimming and J lost 4 bases; unmatched junction nucleotides: 2. Germline V CDR1 and CDR2: SGHDT, YYEEEE. CDR3 amino acids: CASSGTGFNEKLFF. DNA of the CDR3: TGTGCCAGCAGCGGGACAGGGTTTAATGAAAAACTGTTTTTT.

The chain links TRBV6-5 to TRBJ1-2, with a possible D match to TRBD1 (5 bases). CDR1 is MNHEY, CDR2 SVGAGI, per germline. V lost 6 bases, J lost 2 bases, and 10 bases lay in between. CDR3 length: 13 residues. The CDR3 bases are TGTGCCAGCAGCCGGACATCAAACTATGGCTACACCTTC. Amino acids: CASSRTSNYGYTF.

V and J are TRBV6-1 and TRBJ1-5, with a weak D call TRBD1 (5 bases). The V gene's germline CDR1 is MNHNS and CDR2 SASEGT. V lost 4 bases and J lost 1, with 11 bases in between. The CDR3 runs 15 residues. The chain's CDR3 is CASSGGDGSNQPQHF. In DNA, the CDR3 is TGTGCCAGCAGTGGGGGGGACGGGAGCAATCAGCCCCAGCATTTT.

The chain links TRBV13 to TRBJ2-1; 9 bases map to TRBD2. The CDR3 is 16 amino acids. V dropped 4 bases and J dropped 2; count of bases not matched to a gene: 6. Germline V lookup: CDR1 PRHDT, CDR2 FYEKMQ (reference sequence). Here the CDR3 reads CASSSTRGGPYNEQFF. Here the CDR3 DNA reads TGTGCCAGCAGCTCAACGCGGGGGGGCCCCTACAATGAGCAGTTCTTC.

This chain joins TRBV6-5 and TRBJ2-1; D may be TRBD2 (6 bases). V lost 6 bases to trimming and J lost 1 base, with 10 bases between them. Germline assignment: CDR1 MNHEY and CDR2 SVGAGI. The CDR3 totals 14 residues. The CDR3 spells CASSREKSYNEQFF. In DNA form, the CDR3 reads TGTGCCAGCAGCCGGGAGAAGTCCTACAATGAGCAGTTCTTC.

This clone came up once. Written as DNA, the CDR3 is TGTGCCAGCAGTTACTCGCGGACAGGCGGTGGCTACACCTTC. Protein: CASSYSRTGGGYTF. The chain employs TRBV6-5 and TRBJ1-2; TRBD1 agrees at 7 bases. Germline V gives CDR1 MNHEY, CDR2 SVGAGI. CDR3 length: 14 amino acids. The V and J ends lost 0 bases and 7 bases, in that order; junction bases with no gene match: 5.

The J gene is TRBJ2-5, the V gene TRBV9; 9 nucleotides align to TRBD1. This CDR3 has 16 residues. The germline V gene encodes CDR1 SGDLS and CDR2 YYNGEE. Trimming took 4 bases from V and 5 from J; bases not matched to a gene: 12. The CDR3 DNA sequence: TGTGCCAGCAGCCCTAGTGGCCAGACAGGGGGTGAGACCCAGTACTTC. This translates into CASSPSGQTGGETQYF.

This rearrangement joins TRBV4-1 to TRBJ1-5; 8 bases are shared with TRBD1. The CDR3 extends over 14 amino acids. Germline CDR1 MGHRA, CDR2 YSYEKL. V trimming: 4 bases; J trimming: 3 bases; junction bases outside the gene matches: 2. The CDR3 nucleotides are TGCGCCAGCAGCCCAGGGGGCGACAATCAGCCCCAGCATTTT. Amino acid sequence: CASSPGGDNQPQHF.

The count of this clone is one. CDR3 amino acids: CASSERGLAGGPDTQYF. As DNA, the CDR3 is TGTGCCAGCAGTGAAAGGGGATTAGCGGGGGGGCCAGATACGCAGTATTTT. This sequence joins TRBV6-1 and TRBJ2-3, with 11 bases fitting TRBD2. Germline V gene sequence: CDR1 MNHNS, CDR2 SASEGT. The CDR3 has 17 residues. The J segment lost 4 bases and the V segment lost 2 bases, leaving 8 bases of the junction unmatched.

This clone was picked up one time. The chain uses TRBV11-2 and TRBJ1-4; tentative D call: TRBD1 (5 bases). The CDR3 sequence is 16 residues long. Trimming removed 2 bases from V and 1 base from J, with 11 bases in between. Germline V CDR1 and CDR2: SGHAT, FQNNGV. The CDR3 DNA is TGTGCCAGCAGCTTAAGGGGCGCCGGAACTAATGAAAAACTGTTTTTT. Protein: CASSLRGAGTNEKLFF.

J is TRBJ2-6 and V is TRBV11-2, with D maybe TRBD1 (6 bases). CDR1 and CDR2 from the germline V gene are SGHAT and FQNNGV. V lost 3 bases and J lost 2, with 11 bases in between. The CDR3 extends over 16 amino acids. The CDR3 reads CASSFRGNAGANVLTF. DNA for the CDR3: TGTGCCAGCAGCTTCAGGGGTAATGCTGGGGCCAACGTCCTGACTTTC. Supplemented by reference TRBV11-2 and TRBJ2-6, the full variable domain reads EAGVAQSPRYKIIEKRQSVAFWCNPISGHATLYWYQQILGQGPKLLIQFQNNGVVDDSQLPKDRFSAERLKGVDSTLKIQPAKLEDSAVYLCASSFRGNAGANVLTFGAGSRLTVL.

Remarks on this clone: Compared with germline, one end of the junction differs, possibly owing to a read error. V is TRBV7-8 and J is TRBJ1-5; D gene uncertain. The CDR3 spans 13 residues. CDR1 is SGHVS and CDR2 is FQNEAQ in the germline V gene. As DNA, the CDR3 is TGTGCCAGCAGCTTAAACCAGTTTCAGGCCCAGCATTTT. It is translated as CASSLNQFQAQHF.

The chain has TRBV7-2 and TRBJ1-5; 7 nucleotides agree with TRBD1. Germline CDR1 and CDR2: SGHTA and FQGNSA. Trimming took 2 bases from V and 4 from J; bases not matched to a gene: 8. The CDR3 has 16 amino acids. CDR3 loop: CASSLRTSQGNQPQHF. The CDR3 nucleotides are TGTGCCAGCAGCTTAAGAACCTCACAGGGGAATCAGCCCCAGCATTTT.

The rearrangement joins TRBV5-1 to TRBJ2-3; possible D gene TRBD2, 6 bases. The CDR3 is made up of 20 amino acids. Germline CDR1 SGHRS, CDR2 YFSETQ. With 1 base removed from V and 5 bases from J, the gap between germline ends came to 29 bases. The CDR3 DNA follows: TGCGCCAGCAGCTTGAGGGACCTGAAACTAGCCAGGCTCCACATAGATACGCAGTATTTT. Protein: CASSLRDLKLARLHIDTQYF.

The chain combines TRBV15 with TRBJ1-3; perhaps TRBD1 as D (5 bases). Trimming took 1 base from V and 0 from J, leaving 7 bases between them. CDR1 and CDR2 (germline): LNHNV, YYDKDF (reference sequence). The CDR3 is 15 amino acids. CDR3 region: CATSRGQSSGNTIYF. In DNA form, the CDR3 reads TGTGCCACCAGCAGAGGACAGAGCTCTGGAAACACCATATATTTT.

This chain links TRBV11-2 with TRBJ2-5; TRBD2 might be the D (6 bases). CDR1 SGHAT and CDR2 FQNNGV come from the germline V gene. CDR3 length equals 17 residues. V lost 1 base and J 5 bases, leaving 20 bases between the germline ends. The CDR3 DNA reads TGTGCCAGCAGCTTAGTAAGGAGGGCCACCCCACCCGAGACCCAGTACTTC. Residues: CASSLVRRATPPETQYF.

The rearrangement joins TRBV5-1 to TRBJ1-4; 8 bases align to TRBD1. The ends lost 3 bases at V and 6 bases at J; junction bases unmatched: 7. CDR3 size: 15 residues. Germline V gene data show CDR1 as SGHRS and CDR2 as YFSETQ. Written as DNA, the CDR3 is TGCGCCAGCAGCTCGACAGGGGATGGGTATGAAAAACTGTTTTTT. This sequence encodes CASSSTGDGYEKLFF.

V and J are TRBV14 and TRBJ2-7, with 7 nucleotides matching TRBD1. Unmatched junction bases numbered 8, after V lost 4 bases and J lost 5 bases. Germline V gene sequence: CDR1 SGHDN, CDR2 FVKESK. The CDR3 is 14 residues long. The CDR3 protein is CASSLTGKTHEQYF. The CDR3, as DNA: TGTGCCAGCAGCCTGACAGGGAAAACCCACGAGCAGTACTTC. The full variable domain, its missing parts supplied by reference TRBV14 and TRBJ2-7, is EAGVTQFPSHSVIEKGQTVTLRCDPISGHDNLYWYRRVMGKEIKFLLHFVKESKQDESGMPNNRFLAERTGGTYSTLKVQPAELEDSGVYFCASSLTGKTHEQYFGPGTRLTVT.

The CDR3 sequence is CASSQGDSYGYTF. The CDR3 bases are TGTGCCAGCAGCCAAGGGGACAGCTATGGCTACACCTTC. The rearrangement joins TRBV4-2 to TRBJ1-2, with TRBD1 identical over 7 bases. This CDR3 has 13 amino acids. The ends lost 1 base at V and 4 bases at J; junction bases unmatched: 0. Germline CDR1 LGHNA, CDR2 YNFKEQ.

This clone was observed a single time. The chain couples TRBV7-8 to TRBJ2-1; 7 bases agree with TRBD2. The J segment lost 6 bases and the V segment lost 5 bases, leaving 7 bases of the junction unmatched. CDR3 length: 14 amino acids. CDR1 is SGHVS and CDR2 is FQNEAQ in the germline V gene. CDR3 protein: CASSTGDYSNEQFF. CDR3 sequence (DNA): TGTGCCAGCAGCACCGGGGACTATTCCAATGAGCAGTTCTTC.

This rearrangement joins TRBV6-1 to TRBJ1-4; TRBD1 matches at 8 bases. With 6 bases clipped from V and 5 bases from J, the junction kept 5 bases outside the gene matches. The germline V gene encodes CDR1 MNHNS and CDR2 SASEGT. The CDR3 is 14 amino acids. The DNA for the CDR3 is TGTGCCAGCAGGAGGGACAGGACGAATGAAAAACTGTTTTTT. Its protein product is CASRRDRTNEKLFF.

V is TRBV19 and J is TRBJ2-2; 10 bases map to TRBD2. Germline V gene sequence: CDR1 LNHDA, CDR2 SQIVND (reference sequence). The V and J ends lost 8 bases and 7 bases, in that order; junction bases with no gene match: 10. CDR3 length equals 15 residues. The CDR3 sequence is CASRELAGINGELFF. Written as DNA, the CDR3 is TGTGCCAGTCGCGAACTAGCGGGGATAAACGGGGAGCTGTTTTTT.

This chain links TRBV13 with TRBJ2-3; the D is unclear. The V gene's germline CDR1 is PRHDT and CDR2 FYEKMQ (reference sequence). This CDR3 is built from 13 residues. V lost 4 bases to trimming and J lost 6 bases, with 11 bases between them. The CDR3 bases are TGTGCCAGCAGCTCCCCTCCCGGGGATACGCAGTATTTT. Amino acid sequence: CASSSPPGDTQYF. The complete variable domain, with remaining parts taken from reference TRBV13 and TRBJ2-3, reads AAGVIQSPRHLIKEKRETATLKCYPIPRHDTVYWYQQGPGQDPQFLISFYEKMQSDKGSIPDRFSAQQFSDYHSELNMSSLELGDSALYFCASSSPPGDTQYFGPGTRLTVL.